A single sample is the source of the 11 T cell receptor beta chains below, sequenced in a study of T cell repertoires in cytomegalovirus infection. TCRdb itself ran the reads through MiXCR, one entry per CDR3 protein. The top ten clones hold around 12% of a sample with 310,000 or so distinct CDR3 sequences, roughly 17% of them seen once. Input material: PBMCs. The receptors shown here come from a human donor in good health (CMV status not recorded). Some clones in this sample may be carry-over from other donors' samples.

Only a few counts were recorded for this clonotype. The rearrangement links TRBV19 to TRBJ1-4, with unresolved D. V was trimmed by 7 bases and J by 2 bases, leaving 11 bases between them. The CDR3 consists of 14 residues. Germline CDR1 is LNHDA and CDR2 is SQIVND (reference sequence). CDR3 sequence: CASKSSTTNEKLFF. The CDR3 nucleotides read TGTGCCAGTAAGTCGTCGACCACTAATGAAAAACTGTTTTTT.

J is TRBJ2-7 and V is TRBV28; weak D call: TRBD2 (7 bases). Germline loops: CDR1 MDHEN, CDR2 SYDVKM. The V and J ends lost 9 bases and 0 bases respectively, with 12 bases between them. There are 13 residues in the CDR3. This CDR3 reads CASGGGSSYEQYF. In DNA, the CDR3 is TGTGCCAGTGGGGGGGGCAGCTCCTACGAGCAGTACTTC.

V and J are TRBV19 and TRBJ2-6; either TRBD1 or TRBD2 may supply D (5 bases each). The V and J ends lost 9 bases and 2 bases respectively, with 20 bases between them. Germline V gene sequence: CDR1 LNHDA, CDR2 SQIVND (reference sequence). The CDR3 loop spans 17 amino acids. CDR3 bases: TGTGCCAGCGTACCCAGATTGGGGGAACCTGGGGCCAACGTCCTGACTTTC. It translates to CASVPRLGEPGANVLTF.

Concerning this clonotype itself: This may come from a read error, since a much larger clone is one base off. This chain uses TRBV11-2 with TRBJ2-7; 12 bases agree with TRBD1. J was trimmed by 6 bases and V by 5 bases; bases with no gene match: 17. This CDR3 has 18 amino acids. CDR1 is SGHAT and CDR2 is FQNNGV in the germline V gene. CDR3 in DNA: TGTGCCAGCAGCCAGGCTTATTACCCGGGACAGGGGGCCTTCGAGCAGTACTTC. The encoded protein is CASSQAYYPGQGAFEQYF.

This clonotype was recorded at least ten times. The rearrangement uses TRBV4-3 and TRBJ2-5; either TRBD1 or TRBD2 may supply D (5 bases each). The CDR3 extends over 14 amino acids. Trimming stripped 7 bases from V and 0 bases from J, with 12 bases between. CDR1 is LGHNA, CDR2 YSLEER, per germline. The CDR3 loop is CASTPGAYQETQYF. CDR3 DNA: TGCGCCAGCACTCCCGGGGCTTACCAAGAGACCCAGTACTTC.

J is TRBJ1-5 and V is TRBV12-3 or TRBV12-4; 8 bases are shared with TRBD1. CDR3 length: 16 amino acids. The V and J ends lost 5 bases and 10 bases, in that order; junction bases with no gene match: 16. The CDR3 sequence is CASSTTRDRFGRPQHF. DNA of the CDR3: TGTGCCAGCAGTACCACCCGGGACAGGTTTGGACGACCCCAGCATTTT.

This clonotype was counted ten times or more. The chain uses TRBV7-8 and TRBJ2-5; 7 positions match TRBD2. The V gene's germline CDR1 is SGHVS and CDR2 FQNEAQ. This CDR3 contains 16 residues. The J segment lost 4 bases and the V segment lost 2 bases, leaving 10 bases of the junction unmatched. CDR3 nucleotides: TGTGCCAGCAGCTTAATCGGCCCTGCGGGGGTAGAGACCCAGTACTTC. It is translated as CASSLIGPAGVETQYF.

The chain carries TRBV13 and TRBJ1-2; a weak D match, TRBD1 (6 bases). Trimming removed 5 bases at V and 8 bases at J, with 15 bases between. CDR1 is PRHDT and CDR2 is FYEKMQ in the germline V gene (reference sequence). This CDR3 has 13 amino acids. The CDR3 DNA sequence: TGTGCCAGCAGCCCACAGGGATTTCCCGGCTACACCTTC. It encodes CASSPQGFPGYTF.

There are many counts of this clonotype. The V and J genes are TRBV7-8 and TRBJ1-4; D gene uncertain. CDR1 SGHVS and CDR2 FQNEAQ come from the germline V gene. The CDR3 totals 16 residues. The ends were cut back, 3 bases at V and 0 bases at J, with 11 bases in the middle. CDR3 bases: TGTGCCAGCAGCTTCCGGACCGTCGCAACTAATGAAAAACTGTTTTTT. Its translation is CASSFRTVATNEKLFF.

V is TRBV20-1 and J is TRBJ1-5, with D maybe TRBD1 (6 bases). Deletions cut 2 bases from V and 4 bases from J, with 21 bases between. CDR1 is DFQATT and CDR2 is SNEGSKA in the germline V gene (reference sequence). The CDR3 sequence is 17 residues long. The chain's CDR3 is CSARHPRGAGHNQPQHF. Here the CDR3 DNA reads TGCAGTGCTAGACATCCTCGGGGGGCAGGACATAATCAGCCCCAGCATTTT.

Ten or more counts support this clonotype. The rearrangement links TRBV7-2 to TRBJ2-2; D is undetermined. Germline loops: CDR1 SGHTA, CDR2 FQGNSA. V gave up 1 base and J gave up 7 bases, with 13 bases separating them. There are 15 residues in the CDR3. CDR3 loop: CASSLGKTGHGELFF. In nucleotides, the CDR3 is TGTGCCAGCAGCTTAGGAAAGACTGGGCACGGGGAGCTGTTTTTT.